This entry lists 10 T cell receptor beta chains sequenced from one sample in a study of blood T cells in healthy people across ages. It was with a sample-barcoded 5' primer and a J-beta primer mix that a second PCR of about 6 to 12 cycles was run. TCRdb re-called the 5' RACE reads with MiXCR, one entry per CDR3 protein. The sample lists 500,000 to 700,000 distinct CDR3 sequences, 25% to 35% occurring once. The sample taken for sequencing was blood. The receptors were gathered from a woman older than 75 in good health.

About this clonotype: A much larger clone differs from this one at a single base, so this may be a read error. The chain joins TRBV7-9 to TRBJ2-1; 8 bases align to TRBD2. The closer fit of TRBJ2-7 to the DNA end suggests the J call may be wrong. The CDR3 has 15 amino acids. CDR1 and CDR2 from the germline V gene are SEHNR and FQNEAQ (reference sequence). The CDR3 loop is CASFLSGGSYNEQYF. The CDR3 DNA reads TGTGCCAGCTTTTTGAGCGGGGGCTCCTACAATGAGCAGTACTTC.

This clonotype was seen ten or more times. This CDR3 reads CSASEQANYGYTF. The CDR3 bases are TGCAGTGCTAGTGAGCAGGCTAACTATGGCTACACCTTC. V and J are TRBV20-1 and TRBJ1-2; D is uncertain. This CDR3 region has 13 residues. The V gene's germline CDR1 is DFQATT and CDR2 SNEGSKA (reference sequence). V lost 3 bases to trimming and J lost 0 bases, with 8 bases between them.

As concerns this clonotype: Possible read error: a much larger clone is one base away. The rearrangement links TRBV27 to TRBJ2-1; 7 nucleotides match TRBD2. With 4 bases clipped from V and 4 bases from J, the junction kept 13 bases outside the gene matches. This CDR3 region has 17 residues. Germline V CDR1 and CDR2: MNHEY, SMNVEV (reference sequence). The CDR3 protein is CASSSPLGGGLYNEQFF. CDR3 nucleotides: TGTGCCAGCAGTTCCCCATTGGGGGGGGGGTTATACAATGAGCAGTTCTTC.

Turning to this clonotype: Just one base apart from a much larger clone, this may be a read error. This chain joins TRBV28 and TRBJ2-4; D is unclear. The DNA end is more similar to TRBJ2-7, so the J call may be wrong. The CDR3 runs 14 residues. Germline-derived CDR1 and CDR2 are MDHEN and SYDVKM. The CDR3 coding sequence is TGTGCCAGCAGCTCGACTGGCCGTTCCCACGAGCAGTACTTC. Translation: CASSSTGRSHEQYF.

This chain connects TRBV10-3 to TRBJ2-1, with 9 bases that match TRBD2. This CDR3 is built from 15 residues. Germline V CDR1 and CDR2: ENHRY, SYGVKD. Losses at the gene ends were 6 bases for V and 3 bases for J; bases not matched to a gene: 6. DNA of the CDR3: TGTGCCATCAGGGTAGGACTAGCGATCTACAATGAGCAGTTCTTC. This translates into CAIRVGLAIYNEQFF.

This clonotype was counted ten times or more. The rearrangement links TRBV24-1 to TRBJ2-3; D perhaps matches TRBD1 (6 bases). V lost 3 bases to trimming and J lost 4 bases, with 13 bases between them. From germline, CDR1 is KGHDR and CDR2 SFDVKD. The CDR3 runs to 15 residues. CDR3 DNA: TGTGCCACCAGTGATCCGATAGGGGGAGCAGATACGCAGTATTTT. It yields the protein CATSDPIGGADTQYF.

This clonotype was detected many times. CDR3 nucleotide sequence: TGTGCCAGCATCACCAGGGTCGGCTACACCTTC. It codes for CASITRVGYTF. V usage is TRBV21-1 and J usage is TRBJ1-2; the tabulated D call, TRBD1, remains unverified against the DNA. TRBV21-1 is an annotated pseudogene. CDR3 length: 11 residues.

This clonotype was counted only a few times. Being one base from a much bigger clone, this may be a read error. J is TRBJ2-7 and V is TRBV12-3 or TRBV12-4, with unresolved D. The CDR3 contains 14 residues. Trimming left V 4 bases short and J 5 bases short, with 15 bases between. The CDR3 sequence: CASSCDGSFDEQYF. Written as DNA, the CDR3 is TGTGCCAGCAGTTGTGATGGTTCGTTCGACGAGCAGTACTTC.

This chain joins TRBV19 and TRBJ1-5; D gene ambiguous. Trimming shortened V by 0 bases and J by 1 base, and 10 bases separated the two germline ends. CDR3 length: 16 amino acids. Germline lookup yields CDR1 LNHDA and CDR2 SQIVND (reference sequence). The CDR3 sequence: CASSIDNQLSNQPQHF. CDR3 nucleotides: TGTGCCAGTAGTATAGATAATCAACTGAGCAATCAGCCCCAGCATTTT.

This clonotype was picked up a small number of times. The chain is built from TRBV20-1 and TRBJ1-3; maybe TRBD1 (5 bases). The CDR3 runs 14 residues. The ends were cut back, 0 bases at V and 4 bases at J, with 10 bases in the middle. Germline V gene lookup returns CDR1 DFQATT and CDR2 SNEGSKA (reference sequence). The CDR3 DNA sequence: TGCAGTGCTAGAGATGCAGGGAAGGGAAACACCATATATTTT. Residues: CSARDAGKGNTIYF.